Below are 30 T cell receptor beta chains sequenced from a single sample in a study of blood T cells in healthy people across ages. A second PCR of roughly 7 to 11 cycles used a sample-barcoded 5' primer and a J-beta primer mix. TCRdb redid the calling of the 5' RACE reads with MiXCR, one entry per CDR3 protein. The sample lists roughly 700,000 distinct CDR3 sequences, 45% to 50% occurring once. Specimen: blood. The receptors derive from a woman in her sixties or seventies in good health.

This clonotype was counted only a few times. The V call is TRBV7-2, the J call TRBJ2-7; D is undetermined. Trimming removed 5 bases at V and 3 bases at J, with 14 bases between. CDR1 SGHTA and CDR2 FQGNSA come from the germline V gene. The CDR3 runs to 14 residues. In nucleotides, the CDR3 is TGTGCCAGCAGCGAACAACCATTCAACTACGAGCAGTACTTC. This encodes CASSEQPFNYEQYF.

This clonotype has a handful of counts. The rearrangement joins TRBV20-1 to TRBJ2-7; 12 nucleotides match TRBD2. This CDR3 has 15 amino acids. Germline lookup yields CDR1 DFQATT and CDR2 SNEGSKA (reference sequence). J gave up 0 bases and V 2 bases, and 2 bases lay outside the gene matches. The CDR3 coding sequence is TGCAGTGCTAGACTAGCGGGAGGGCTCTCCTACGAGCAGTACTTC. It is translated as CSARLAGGLSYEQYF.

The rearrangement links TRBV29-1 to TRBJ2-1; 14 bases are a match to TRBD2. V trimming: 0 bases; J trimming: 8 bases; junction bases outside the gene matches: 12. The CDR3 covers 18 residues. The V gene's germline CDR1 is SQVTM and CDR2 ANQGSEA. The CDR3 DNA follows: TGCAGCGTTGAAGAAGGGACTAGCGGGAGTGAGCGGGGGGATGAGCAGTTCTTC. It yields the protein CSVEEGTSGSERGDEQFF.

The chain joins TRBV28 to TRBJ2-7, with 9 bases identical to TRBD1. V was pared by 3 bases and J by 3 bases, with 9 bases of the junction left unmatched. Germline CDR1 MDHEN, CDR2 SYDVKM. The CDR3 is 16 residues long. The CDR3 loop is CASSLTRTGEGYEQYF. CDR3 in DNA: TGTGCCAGCAGTTTGACGCGGACAGGGGAGGGCTACGAGCAGTACTTC.

The gene calls are TRBV5-1 and TRBJ2-3; no clear D gene. This CDR3 spans 12 amino acids. V dropped 0 bases and J dropped 8 bases, with 7 bases sitting between them. The germline CDR1 and CDR2 sequences are SGHRS and YFSETQ. The CDR3 loop reads CASSLDFVTQYF. CDR3 DNA: TGCGCCAGCAGCTTGGACTTTGTTACGCAGTATTTT.

This chain uses TRBV9 with TRBJ2-6; 13 nucleotides match TRBD2. Germline assignment: CDR1 SGDLS and CDR2 YYNGEE. The ends lost 0 bases at V and 4 bases at J; junction bases unmatched: 13. CDR3 length: 21 residues. CDR3 sequence (DNA): TGTGCCAGCAGCGTAGGGCGCCCCGGGATGGGACTAGCGGGAGGGGCCAACGTCCTGACTTTC. It yields the protein CASSVGRPGMGLAGGANVLTF.

The V gene is TRBV6-6, the J gene TRBJ2-1; D remains ambiguous. The V and J ends lost 5 bases and 0 bases respectively, with 11 bases between them. Germline CDR1 is MNHNY and CDR2 is SVGAGI (reference sequence). The CDR3 totals 15 residues. Here the CDR3 reads CASSTGPSSYNEQFF. The CDR3 DNA follows: TGTGCCAGCAGTACGGGCCCAAGCTCCTACAATGAGCAGTTCTTC.

The V call is TRBV6-6, the J call TRBJ2-1; 8 bases agree with TRBD2. This CDR3 comprises 15 residues. Losses at the gene ends were 4 bases for V and 4 bases for J; bases not matched to a gene: 6. Germline CDR1 MNHNY, CDR2 SVGAGI (reference sequence). CDR3 loop: CASSSGGRKYNEQFF. The CDR3 coding sequence is TGTGCCAGCAGTTCCGGCGGGAGGAAGTACAATGAGCAGTTCTTC.

This clonotype was counted only a few times. V is TRBV20-1 and J is TRBJ2-3; 9 nucleotides align to TRBD1. The CDR3 sequence is 14 residues long. Germline CDR1 DFQATT, CDR2 SNEGSKA (reference sequence). The J segment lost 1 base and the V segment lost 6 bases, leaving 5 bases of the junction unmatched. CDR3 DNA sequence: TGCAGTGCCACAAGGACAGGGGGCACAGATACGCAGTATTTT. Its translation: CSATRTGGTDTQYF.

The J gene is TRBJ2-5, the V gene TRBV12-3 or TRBV12-4; no definite D call. The J call may be mistaken, given a closer DNA end match to TRBJ2-7. This CDR3 is built from 15 residues. The CDR3 nucleotides are TGTGCCAGCAGCCCAGAGACGGTCCGTCGTTCCGAGCAGTACTTC. Protein product: CASSPETVRRSEQYF.

This rearrangement joins TRBV28 to TRBJ2-7, with a weak D call TRBD1 (5 bases). The V gene lost 6 bases and the J gene lost 0 bases, with 21 bases spanning the gap. Germline V gene sequence: CDR1 MDHEN, CDR2 SYDVKM. The CDR3 sequence is 17 residues long. The CDR3 bases are TGTGCCAGCAGCTTCACTCCGCACAGGTCCAGCTCCTACGAGCAGTACTTC. The encoded protein is CASSFTPHRSSSYEQYF.

The V gene is TRBV28, the J gene TRBJ2-5; possible D gene TRBD1, 8 bases. The CDR3 sequence is 13 residues long. Germline V gene sequence: CDR1 MDHEN, CDR2 SYDVKM. With 6 bases removed from V and 11 bases from J, the gap between germline ends came to 19 bases. The CDR3 spells CASRTYRGREQYF. The DNA for the CDR3 is TGTGCCAGCAGGACCTACAGGGGGAGGGAGCAGTACTTC.

This clonotype was found a few times. This chain links TRBV7-3 with TRBJ2-7; 7 bases are shared with TRBD1. V trimming: 3 bases; J trimming: 2 bases; junction bases outside the gene matches: 7. The CDR3 is 15 residues long. Germline V gene lookup returns CDR1 SGHTA and CDR2 FQGTGA. For the CDR3, the DNA is TGTGCCAGCAGCTTGGCCGGGACAGCTACCTACGAGCAGTACTTC. Translation gives CASSLAGTATYEQYF. Drawing the rest from reference TRBV7-3 and TRBJ2-7, the complete variable domain is GAGVSQTPSNKVTEKGKYVELRCDPISGHTALYWYRQSLGQGPEFLIYFQGTGAADDSGLPNDRFFAVRPEGSVSTLKIQRTERGDSAVYLCASSLAGTATYEQYFGPGTRLTVT.

The CDR3 sequence is CASSDGLARARETQYF. The CDR3 coding sequence is TGTGCCAGCAGCGATGGACTAGCGAGGGCAAGAGAGACCCAGTACTTC. The chain combines TRBV2 with TRBJ2-5; 9 bases agree with TRBD2. The germline gives CDR1 SNHLY, CDR2 FYNNEI. CDR3 size: 16 residues. J was trimmed by 4 bases and V by 6 bases; bases with no gene match: 12.

This clonotype was observed a handful of times. The rearrangement links TRBV14 to TRBJ1-2, with 8 bases lining up with TRBD1. The CDR3 runs to 15 residues. The trim removed 1 base at V and 8 bases at J, leaving 9 bases unmatched. Germline loops: CDR1 SGHDN, CDR2 FVKESK. In DNA, the CDR3 is TGTGCCAGCAGCCAAGTGGGGACAGGCGCCTTCGGCTACACCTTC. This codes for CASSQVGTGAFGYTF.

This clonotype was found a few times. This chain uses TRBV4-3 with TRBJ1-2; 8 positions match TRBD1. The germline CDR1 and CDR2 sequences are LGHNA and YSLEER. This CDR3 region has 14 residues. Trimming removed 4 bases from V and 9 bases from J; junction bases left unmatched: 10. In DNA, the CDR3 is TGCGCCAGCAGCCTCCAAGGACAGGGCAGTCGCTACACCTTC. It is translated as CASSLQGQGSRYTF.

The chain is built from TRBV5-1 and TRBJ2-1, with 9 nucleotides matching TRBD2. This CDR3 is built from 15 residues. Germline loops: CDR1 SGHRS, CDR2 YFSETQ. J was trimmed by 4 bases and V by 2 bases; bases with no gene match: 4. CDR3 residues: CASSFSAGGYNEQFF. CDR3 nucleotide sequence: TGCGCCAGCAGCTTCTCAGCGGGGGGTTACAATGAGCAGTTCTTC.

The chain employs TRBV25-1 and TRBJ1-2; 7 bases match TRBD1. The CDR3 extends over 14 amino acids. V shed 2 bases, J shed 5 bases, and the junction held 5 bases outside the gene matches. CDR1 and CDR2 (germline): MGHDK, SYGVNS. CDR3 in DNA: TGTGCCAGCAGTGAAAAGGACAGGCCTTATGGCTACACCTTC. Translated: CASSEKDRPYGYTF.

This clonotype was seen a handful of times. The genes are TRBV27 and TRBJ2-7; TRBD1 aligns across 9 bases. Germline V gene data show CDR1 as MNHEY and CDR2 as SMNVEV (reference sequence). This CDR3 contains 16 residues. V shed 3 bases, J shed 2 bases, and the junction held 8 bases outside the gene matches. CDR3 protein: CASSFSDRGQTYEQYF. The CDR3 DNA reads as TGTGCCAGCAGTTTCTCGGACAGGGGCCAAACCTACGAGCAGTACTTC.

This rearrangement joins TRBV2 to TRBJ2-3; D is undetermined. V lost 6 bases and J lost 3, with 10 bases in between. This CDR3 region has 13 residues. Germline V gene lookup returns CDR1 SNHLY and CDR2 FYNNEI. CDR3 coding DNA: TGTGCCAGCAGGGAGTTTGTGACAGATACGCAGTATTTT. Amino acids: CASREFVTDTQYF.

The V gene is TRBV6-2 or TRBV6-3, the J gene TRBJ1-5, with TRBD1 matching over 9 bases. The CDR3 runs to 16 residues. Germline V gene lookup returns CDR1 MNHEY and CDR2 SVGEGT. Trimming removed 0 bases from V and 4 bases from J; junction bases left unmatched: 4. The CDR3 DNA follows: TGTGCCAGCAGTTACTCCAGGACAGGGGCAAATCAGCCCCAGCATTTT. This sequence encodes CASSYSRTGANQPQHF.

V gene TRBV5-6 combines with J gene TRBJ1-2; D ambiguous. Trimming left V 2 bases short and J 7 bases short, with 6 bases between. The V gene's germline CDR1 is SGHDT and CDR2 YYEEEE. This CDR3 is 11 amino acids long. The CDR3 region has the DNA TGTGCCAGCAGCTTAAGTTTTGGCTACACCTTC. It encodes CASSLSFGYTF.

This clonotype has just a few counts. The chain couples TRBV20-1 to TRBJ2-7; 10 positions match TRBD2. Germline V gives CDR1 DFQATT, CDR2 SNEGSKA (reference sequence). With 0 bases clipped from V and 3 bases from J, the junction kept 8 bases outside the gene matches. This CDR3 has 16 residues. The CDR3 sequence is CSARDPSGRGGYEQYF. Written as DNA, the CDR3 is TGCAGTGCTAGAGATCCTAGCGGGAGAGGAGGCTACGAGCAGTACTTC.

This clonotype turned up a few times. The J gene is TRBJ2-7, the V gene TRBV7-2; 9 bases match TRBD1. Trimming took 5 bases from V and 3 from J; bases not matched to a gene: 14. Germline CDR1 reads SGHTA; CDR2 reads FQGNSA. This CDR3 is 17 amino acids long. This CDR3 is CASSLRTGVAWYYEQYF. CDR3 coding DNA: TGTGCCAGCAGCCTCCGGACAGGGGTCGCTTGGTACTACGAGCAGTACTTC.

V is TRBV7-6 and J is TRBJ2-5, with D unclear. The J call is doubtful: the DNA matches TRBJ2-7 better. The germline V gene encodes CDR1 SGHVS and CDR2 FNYEAQ. The CDR3 is 14 residues long. Here the CDR3 reads CASSPARRIHEQYF. CDR3 nucleotide sequence: TGTGCCAGCAGCCCTGCGCGGCGTATCCACGAGCAGTACTTC.

This chain uses TRBV5-1 with TRBJ2-5; 9 positions agree with TRBD2. The closer fit of TRBJ2-7 to the DNA end suggests the J call may be wrong. The CDR3 runs to 18 residues. Germline V CDR1 and CDR2: SGHRS, YFSETQ. CDR3 sequence (DNA): TGCGCCAGCGGAAGGGAAGGTAGCGGGAGTTGGAATAGCGACGAGCAGTACTTC. This translates into CASGREGSGSWNSDEQYF.

The V gene is TRBV28, the J gene TRBJ2-7, with a weak D call TRBD2 (6 bases). The CDR3 is made up of 15 amino acids. Germline lookup yields CDR1 MDHEN and CDR2 SYDVKM. With 6 bases removed from V and 2 bases from J, the gap between germline ends came to 17 bases. CDR3 protein: CASSLPDSGAYEQYF. The CDR3 bases are TGTGCCAGCAGCTTGCCTGATTCGGGGGCCTACGAGCAGTACTTC.

The chain links TRBV4-3 to TRBJ1-6, with D possibly being TRBD1 (5 bases). Germline loops: CDR1 LGHNA, CDR2 YSLEER. With 0 bases removed from V and 4 bases from J, the gap between germline ends came to 16 bases. There are 18 residues in the CDR3. Here the CDR3 reads CASSQDKGLEGYNSPLHF. DNA for the CDR3: TGCGCCAGCAGCCAAGATAAGGGTCTAGAGGGGTATAATTCACCCCTCCACTTT.

V and J are TRBV2 and TRBJ2-7, with D perhaps given as TRBD1 or TRBD2 (5 bases each). Trimming pared 3 bases from V and 4 bases from J, leaving 10 bases between. The CDR3 runs to 13 residues. CDR1 and CDR2 (germline): SNHLY, FYNNEI. The CDR3 sequence is CASSDGGPYEQYF. CDR3 nucleotide sequence: TGTGCCAGCAGTGATGGGGGACCGTACGAGCAGTACTTC. The full variable domain, in which reference TRBV2 and TRBJ2-7 provide the parts outside the CDR3, is EPEVTQTPSHQVTQMGQEVILRCVPISNHLYFYWYRQILGQKVEFLVSFYNNEISEKSEIFDDQFSVERPDGSNFTLKIRSTKLEDSAMYFCASSDGGPYEQYFGPGTRLTVT.

In its sample, this clonotype was seen a few times. The rearrangement links TRBV6-2 or TRBV6-3 to TRBJ2-1, with D tentatively TRBD2 (5 bases). Germline V gene lookup returns CDR1 MNHEY and CDR2 SVGEGT. V was pared by 5 bases and J by 0 bases, with 17 bases between. CDR3 length: 17 amino acids. The CDR3 sequence is CASSRASLGSSYNEQFF. The CDR3, as DNA: TGTGCCAGCAGTAGGGCCTCGTTGGGGAGCTCCTACAATGAGCAGTTCTTC.